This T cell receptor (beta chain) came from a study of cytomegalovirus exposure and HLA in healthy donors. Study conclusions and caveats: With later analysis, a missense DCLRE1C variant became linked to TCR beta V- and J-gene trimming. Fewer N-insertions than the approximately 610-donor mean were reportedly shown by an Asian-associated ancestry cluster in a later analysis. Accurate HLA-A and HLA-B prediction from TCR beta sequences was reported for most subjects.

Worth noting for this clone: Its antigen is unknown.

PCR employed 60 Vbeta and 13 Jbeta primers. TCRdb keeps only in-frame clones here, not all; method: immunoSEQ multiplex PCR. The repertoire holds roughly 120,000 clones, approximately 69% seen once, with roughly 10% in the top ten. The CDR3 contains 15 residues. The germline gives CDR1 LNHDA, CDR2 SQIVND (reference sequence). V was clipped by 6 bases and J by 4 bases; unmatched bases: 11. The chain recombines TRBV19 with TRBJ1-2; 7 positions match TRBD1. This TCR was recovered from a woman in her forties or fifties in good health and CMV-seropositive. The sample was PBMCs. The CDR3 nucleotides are TGTGCCAGTAGCGAGACAGGGTTTTCGGGCTATGGCTACACCTTC. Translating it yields CASSETGFSGYGYTF.